This T cell receptor beta chain derives from a study of shared clonotypes between healthy human individuals. Study overall: Each donor had three CD4 naive, three CD4 memory, two CD8 naive and one CD8 memory plate.

Germline assignment: CDR1 MNHEY and CDR2 SMNVEV (reference sequence). V lost 2 bases to trimming and J lost 6 bases, with 10 bases between them. The CDR3 sequence is 13 residues long. TCRdb's copy holds only in-frame clones and misses some; the assay was immunoSEQ multiplex PCR. The table has over 850,000 clones, about 80% seen once. This clonotype was obtained from a man aged 18 to 30 in good health. Some clones in this sample may be carry-over from other donors' samples. The material sequenced was memory CD4+ T cells from PBMCs. Subset specified: CD45RA-negative fraction. The gene calls are TRBV27 and TRBJ1-1; possibly TRBD1 for D (5 bases). The CDR3 DNA reads TGTGCCAGCAGTTTACGGGGGTCGTCTGAAGCTTTCTTT. Protein: CASSLRGSSEAFF.